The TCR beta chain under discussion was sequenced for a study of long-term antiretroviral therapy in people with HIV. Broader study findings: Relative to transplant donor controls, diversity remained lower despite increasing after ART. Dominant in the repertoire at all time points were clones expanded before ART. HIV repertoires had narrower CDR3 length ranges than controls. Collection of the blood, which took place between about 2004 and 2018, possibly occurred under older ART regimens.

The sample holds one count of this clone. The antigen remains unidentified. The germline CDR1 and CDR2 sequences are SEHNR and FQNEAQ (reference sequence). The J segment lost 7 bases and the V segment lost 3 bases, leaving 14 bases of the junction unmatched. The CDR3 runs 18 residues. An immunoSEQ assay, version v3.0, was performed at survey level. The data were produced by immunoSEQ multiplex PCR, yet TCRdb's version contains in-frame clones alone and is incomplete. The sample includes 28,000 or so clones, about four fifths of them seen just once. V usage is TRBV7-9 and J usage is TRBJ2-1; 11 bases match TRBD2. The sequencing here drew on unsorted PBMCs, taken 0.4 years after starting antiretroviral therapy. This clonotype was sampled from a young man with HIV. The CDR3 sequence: CASSLALDPGLAANEQFF. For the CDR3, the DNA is TGTGCCAGCAGCTTGGCTTTAGATCCGGGACTAGCGGCAAATGAGCAGTTCTTC.